This TCR beta chain was identified in a study of breast tumors, draining lymph nodes, adjacent tissues. General study findings and limits: Compared with lymph nodes, tumors were less diverse; compared with nontumor tissue, more.

Breast cancer patients provided tissue from their axillary draining lymph nodes. Germline V CDR1 and CDR2: SGDLS, YYNGEE. V lost 0 bases to trimming and J lost 5 bases, with 8 bases between them. This CDR3 contains 13 residues. TCRdb processed the multiplex PCR reads anew with MiXCR; each CDR3 protein has one entry. The sample holds about 180,000 distinct CDR3 sequences, around a third seen once. With respect to this clonotype: Its antigen is currently unknown. The CDR3 does not close with the conserved phenylalanine or tryptophan, likely indicating a read error.

This chain joins TRBV9 and TRBJ2-5, with a tentative D call TRBD1 (6 bases). The origin of this receptor is a female donor with breast cancer. Some clones in this sample may be carry-over from other donors' samples. The sequenced sample consisted of axillary lymph node tissue. CDR3: CASSVGGLETQYS. In DNA, the CDR3 is TGTGCCAGCAGCGTAGGGGGGCTGGAGACCCAGTACTCC.